This T cell receptor beta chain was recovered during a study of T cell responses to AZD1222 COVID-19 vaccine. Study-wide results and limits: The donors showed a predominance of white British ancestry and of females, with possible underestimation of clonal diversity. Repertoire sampling was restricted to post-peak T cell response timepoints.

Clones were sequenced by immunoSEQ multiplex PCR, and TCRdb holds only the in-frame ones, with some missing. The table includes over 150,000 clones, roughly nine tenths detected once. This CDR3 has 12 residues. Germline CDR1 MNHEY, CDR2 SVGAGI. V dropped 8 bases and J dropped 2 bases, with 10 bases sitting between them. On this clone: Its antigen is as yet unknown.

The clonotype originates from an adult who received the AZD1222 COVID-19 vaccine. This chain uses TRBV6-5 with TRBJ2-7; tentative D call: TRBD2 (6 bases). The material sequenced was peripheral blood, taken 28 days after the second AZD1222 dose. The CDR3 loop reads CASAGSTYEQYF. CDR3 nucleotide sequence: TGTGCCAGCGCCGGGAGCACCTACGAGCAGTACTTC.